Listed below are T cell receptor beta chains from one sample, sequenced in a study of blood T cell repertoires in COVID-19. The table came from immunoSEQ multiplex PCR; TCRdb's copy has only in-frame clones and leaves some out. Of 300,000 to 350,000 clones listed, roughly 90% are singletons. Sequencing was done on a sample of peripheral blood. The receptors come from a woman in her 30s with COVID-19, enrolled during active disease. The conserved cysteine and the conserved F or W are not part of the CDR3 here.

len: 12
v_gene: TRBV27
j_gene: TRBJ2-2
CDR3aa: ASNKRGYTGELF

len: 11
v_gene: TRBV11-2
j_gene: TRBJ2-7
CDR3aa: ASSSGRAYEQY

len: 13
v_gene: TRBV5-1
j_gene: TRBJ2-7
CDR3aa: ASSFTGTGFHEQY

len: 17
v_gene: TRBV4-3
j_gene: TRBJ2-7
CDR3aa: ASSQGRVVDGRASYEQY

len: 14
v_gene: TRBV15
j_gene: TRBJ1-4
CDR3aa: ATSRGGRRTNEKLF

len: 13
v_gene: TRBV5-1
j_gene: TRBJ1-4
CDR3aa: ASSGQGVENEKLF

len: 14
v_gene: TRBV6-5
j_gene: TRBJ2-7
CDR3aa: ASSSPRLAGSYEQY

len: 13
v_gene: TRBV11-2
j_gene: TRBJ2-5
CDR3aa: ASSLWSGGQETQY

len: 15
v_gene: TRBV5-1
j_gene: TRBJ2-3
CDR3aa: ASSLATSGSATDTQY

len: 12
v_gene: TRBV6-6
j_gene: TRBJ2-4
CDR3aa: ASSYGQGGNIQY

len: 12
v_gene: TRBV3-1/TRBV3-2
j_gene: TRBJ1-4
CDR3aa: ASSQRGSDEKLF

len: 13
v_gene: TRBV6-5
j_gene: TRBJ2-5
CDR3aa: ASSSHGQGAETQY

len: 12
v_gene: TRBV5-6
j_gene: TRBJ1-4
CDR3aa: ASSLATGDEKLF

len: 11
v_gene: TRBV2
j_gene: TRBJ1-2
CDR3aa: ASSAGPGRGYT

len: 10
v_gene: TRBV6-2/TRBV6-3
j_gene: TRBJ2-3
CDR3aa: ASSGRGDTQY

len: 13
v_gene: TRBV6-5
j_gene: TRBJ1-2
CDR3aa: ASRPQGDRRYGYT

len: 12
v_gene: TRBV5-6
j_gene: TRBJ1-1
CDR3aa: ASSLFWANTEAF

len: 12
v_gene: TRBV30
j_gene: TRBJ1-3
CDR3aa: AWDRGPSGNTIY

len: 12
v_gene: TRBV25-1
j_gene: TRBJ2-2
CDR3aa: ASRGQGKYGELF

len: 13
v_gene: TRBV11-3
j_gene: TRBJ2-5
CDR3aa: ASSLGAGGQETQY

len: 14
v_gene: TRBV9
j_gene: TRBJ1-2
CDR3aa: ASSPRPRQLNYGYT

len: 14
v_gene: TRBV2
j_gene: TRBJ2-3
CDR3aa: ASSGASGKESDTQY

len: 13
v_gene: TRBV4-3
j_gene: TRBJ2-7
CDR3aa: ASSQAPGEVHEQY

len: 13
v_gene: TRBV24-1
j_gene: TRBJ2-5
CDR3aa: ATGILAGGQETQY

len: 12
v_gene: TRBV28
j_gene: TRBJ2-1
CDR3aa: ASSPGVAGSEQF

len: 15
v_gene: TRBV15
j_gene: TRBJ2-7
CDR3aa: ATSRERLAGASYEQY

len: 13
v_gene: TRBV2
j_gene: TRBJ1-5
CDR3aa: ASSESSGVGQPQH

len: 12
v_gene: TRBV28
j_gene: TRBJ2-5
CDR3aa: ASSFLAPQETQY

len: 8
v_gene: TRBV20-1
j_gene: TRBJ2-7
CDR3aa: SAQSYEQY

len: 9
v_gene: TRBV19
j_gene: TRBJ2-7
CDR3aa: AAGLPYEQY

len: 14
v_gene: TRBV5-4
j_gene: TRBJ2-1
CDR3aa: ASSLTPSGYYNEQF

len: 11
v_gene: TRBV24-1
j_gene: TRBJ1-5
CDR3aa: ATSRGGNQPQH

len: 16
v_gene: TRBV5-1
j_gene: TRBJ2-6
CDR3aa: ASSLEATGAPGANVLT

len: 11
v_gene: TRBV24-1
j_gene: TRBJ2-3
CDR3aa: ATSDPDRDTQY

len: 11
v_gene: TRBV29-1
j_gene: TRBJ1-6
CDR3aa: SVEVREGSPLH

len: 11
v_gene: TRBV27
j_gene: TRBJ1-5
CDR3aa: ASSPTGWEPQH

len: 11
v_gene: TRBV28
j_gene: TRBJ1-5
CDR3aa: ASSFGSNQPQH

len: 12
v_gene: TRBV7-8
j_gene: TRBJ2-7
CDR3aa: ASSPSGRVYEQY

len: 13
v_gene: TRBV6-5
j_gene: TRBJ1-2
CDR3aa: ASSITGEALYGYT

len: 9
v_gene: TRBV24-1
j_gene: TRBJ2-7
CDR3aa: ATSRGYEQY